Below are 27 T cell receptor beta chains sequenced from a single sample in a study of Ad26.COV2.S vaccination and SARS-CoV-2 variants. This sample's treatment: 19 received Ad26.COV2.S at low or high dose, single or two shots; about 5 received placebo; per-sample allocation not given. Collection of the samples took place on day 63 after the first injection of vaccine or placebo. Data came from immunoSEQ multiplex PCR; TCRdb stores just in-frame clones and leaves some out. The data show about 380,000 clones, 83% seen once. The sample was peripheral blood, taken in a trial of Ad26.COV2.S vaccine versus placebo. All receptors come from a person between 18 and 60 years old who received the Ad26.COV2.S COVID-19 vaccine or a placebo.

This chain uses TRBV24-1 with TRBJ2-7; the D is unclear. CDR3 length: 13 amino acids. CDR1 is KGHDR and CDR2 is SFDVKD in the germline V gene. Trimming cost V 4 bases and J 3 bases, with 9 bases left between them. The CDR3 nucleotides read TGTGCCACCAGTGACTCGACTGTCTACGAGCAGTACTTC. Translation gives CATSDSTVYEQYF.

The rearrangement joins TRBV27 to TRBJ1-5; a weak D match, TRBD1 (5 bases). V lost 5 bases and J 7 bases, leaving 12 bases between the germline ends. The CDR3 runs to 13 residues. Germline V gene data show CDR1 as MNHEY and CDR2 as SMNVEV (reference sequence). The CDR3 DNA is TGTGCCAGCAGTCCCGCTGGGGGACAGCCCCAGCATTTT. It is translated as CASSPAGGQPQHF.

This clone was counted a single time. V and J are TRBV11-2 and TRBJ2-7; D possibly uses TRBD1 or TRBD2 (5 bases each). Trimming took off 7 bases at V and 0 bases at J, with 16 bases between the two ends. The CDR3 runs to 15 residues. The germline CDR1 and CDR2 sequences are SGHAT and FQNNGV. CDR3 amino acids: CASTLWGDSSYEQYF. Written as DNA, the CDR3 is TGTGCCAGCACCTTGTGGGGAGACAGCTCCTACGAGCAGTACTTC.

J is TRBJ1-2 and V is TRBV7-3; 8 bases match TRBD1. The length of the CDR3 is 13 residues. The germline gives CDR1 SGHTA, CDR2 FQGTGA. V lost 5 bases to trimming and J lost 6 bases; unmatched junction nucleotides: 5. This CDR3 reads CASSPDRGNGYTF. Here the CDR3 DNA reads TGTGCCAGCAGCCCAGACAGGGGCAATGGCTACACCTTC.

This clone has only a few counts. V is TRBV6-6 and J is TRBJ1-1, with D tentatively TRBD1 (5 bases). The CDR3 extends over 13 amino acids. V lost 7 bases to trimming and J lost 2 bases, with 11 bases between them. The germline V gene has CDR1 MNHNY and CDR2 SVGAGI (reference sequence). Here the CDR3 DNA reads TGTGCCAGCACCCTAGGGACCAACACTGAAGCTTTCTTT. Protein product: CASTLGTNTEAFF.

Comment on this clone: At one of its ends the junction is not consistent with the germline gene, which may arise from a read error. The chain is built from TRBV2 and TRBJ1-1; 9 nucleotides agree with TRBD1. The CDR3 spans 12 residues. Germline V gene sequence: CDR1 SNHLY, CDR2 FYNNEI. The CDR3 is CASSEAGTGNLF. DNA for the CDR3: TGTGCCAGCAGTGAAGCAGGGACAGGGAACCTCTTT. The full variable domain, with the rest looked up from reference TRBV2 and TRBJ1-1, is EPEVTQTPSHQVTQMGQEVILRCVPISNHLYFYWYRQILGQKVEFLVSFYNNEISEKSEIFDDQFSVERPDGSNFTLKIRSTKLEDSAMYFCASSEAGTGNLFGQGTRLTVV.

This chain joins TRBV4-2 and TRBJ1-1; TRBD1 agrees at 11 bases. Trimming cost V 3 bases and J 11 bases; bases outside gene matches: 17. Germline V gene sequence: CDR1 LGHNA, CDR2 YNFKEQ. There are 17 residues in the CDR3. The DNA for the CDR3 is TGTGCCAGCAGCCAGCCTCGTGGACAGGGGGCAGGGTTTAGGGCTTTCTTT. Amino acids: CASSQPRGQGAGFRAFF.

This clone has a handful of counts. V is TRBV4-1 and J is TRBJ2-3; TRBD2 matches at 11 bases. CDR1 MGHRA and CDR2 YSYEKL come from the germline V gene. V lost 0 bases, J lost 0 bases, and 11 bases stayed unmatched. This CDR3 region has 20 residues. This CDR3 is CASSQEPLAGGPWSTDTQYF. CDR3 DNA: TGCGCCAGCAGCCAAGAACCTTTAGCGGGAGGGCCTTGGAGCACAGATACGCAGTATTTT.

The chain links TRBV9 to TRBJ2-5; 7 bases match TRBD2. The CDR3 consists of 16 residues. The J segment lost 3 bases and the V segment lost 3 bases, leaving 11 bases of the junction unmatched. Germline V gene sequence: CDR1 SGDLS, CDR2 YYNGEE. The CDR3 DNA reads TGTGCCAGCAGCGACGAGCGTTTCGCGGGAGAAGAGACCCAGTACTTC. It specifies CASSDERFAGEETQYF.

The chain joins TRBV18 to TRBJ1-4; D gene ambiguous. This CDR3 comprises 14 residues. Per germline, CDR1 KGHSH and CDR2 LQKENI. Between the trimmed V and J ends, which lost 6 bases and 7 bases, there was a span of 15 bases. CDR3 sequence (DNA): TGTGCCAGCTCCTCGGGTTCCTGGGGTGAAAAACTGTTTTTT. Its protein product is CASSSGSWGEKLFF. Complete variable domain (other parts from reference TRBV18 and TRBJ1-4): NAGVMQNPRHLVRRRGQEARLRCSPMKGHSHVYWYRQLPEEGLKFMVYLQKENIIDESGMPKERFSAEFPKEGPSILRIQQVVRGDSAAYFCASSSGSWGEKLFFGSGTQLSVL.

The V gene is TRBV7-8, the J gene TRBJ2-3; 9 bases line up with TRBD2. The CDR3 has 16 amino acids. With V trimmed by 5 bases and J by 1 base, 7 bases remained unmatched. Germline CDR1 reads SGHVS; CDR2 reads FQNEAQ. The CDR3 loop reads CASSPLAGRRTDTQYF. For the CDR3, the DNA is TGTGCCAGCAGCCCACTAGCGGGCAGACGCACAGATACGCAGTATTTT.

This CDR3 is CATSDPGLARETQYF. CDR3 coding DNA: TGTGCCACCAGTGATCCCGGACTAGCCAGAGAGACCCAGTACTTC. The rearrangement joins TRBV24-1 to TRBJ2-5; the match to TRBD2 covers 8 bases. Germline assignment: CDR1 KGHDR and CDR2 SFDVKD. The CDR3 contains 15 residues. The J segment lost 4 bases and the V segment lost 3 bases, leaving 6 bases of the junction unmatched.

This clone was recorded a few times. CDR3 DNA sequence: TGTGCCAGCAGCCATACAGGAGCCAACTATGGCTACACCTTC. It translates to CASSHTGANYGYTF. V and J are TRBV7-9 and TRBJ1-2; D possibly corresponds to TRBD1 (5 bases). The CDR3 runs to 14 residues. V was clipped by 5 bases and J by 2 bases, with 12 bases between them. Germline lookup yields CDR1 SEHNR and CDR2 FQNEAQ (reference sequence).

Remarks on this clone: This specimen includes other DNA sequences encoding the same CDR3. V gene TRBV6-6 combines with J gene TRBJ2-7; the D is unclear. The length of the CDR3 is 12 residues. Trimming pared 2 bases from V and 3 bases from J, leaving 5 bases between. CDR1 and CDR2 from the germline V gene are MNHNY and SVGAGI (reference sequence). The DNA of the CDR3 is TGTGCCAGCAGTTACGCCGGCTACGAGCAGTACTTC. Protein product: CASSYAGYEQYF.

The chain joins TRBV7-9 to TRBJ2-7; no clear D. CDR1 and CDR2 from the germline V gene are SEHNR and FQNEAQ (reference sequence). V was pared by 3 bases and J by 3 bases, with 12 bases between. The CDR3 has 14 amino acids. The CDR3 DNA follows: TGTGCCAGCAGCTTCCGAGCATCACTCTACGAGCAGTACTTC. Its protein is CASSFRASLYEQYF.

This chain connects TRBV6-5 to TRBJ1-1; 9 bases line up with TRBD1. Germline V gene data show CDR1 as MNHEY and CDR2 as SVGAGI. The CDR3 runs 14 residues. The V gene end was trimmed by 8 bases and the J gene end by 3 bases; junction bases not matched to a gene: 7. The DNA of the CDR3 is TGTGCCAGCCGCAAGGGGACAGGGTACACTGAAGCTTTCTTT. Translation gives CASRKGTGYTEAFF.

Written as DNA, the CDR3 is TGTGCCAGCAGTTTAGTTTCAAAGGGACCGGCTAACTATGGCTACACCTTC. Residues: CASSLVSKGPANYGYTF. The chain employs TRBV27 and TRBJ1-2; D is perhaps TRBD1 (5 bases). The germline CDR1 and CDR2 sequences are MNHEY and SMNVEV (reference sequence). V lost 2 bases, J lost 0 bases, and 16 bases lay in between. This CDR3 spans 17 amino acids.

The V and J genes are TRBV4-3 and TRBJ2-1, with D perhaps matching TRBD1 or TRBD2 (5 bases each). The V end lost 0 bases, the J end lost 0 bases, and 9 bases lay between the germline ends. Germline V gene data show CDR1 as LGHNA and CDR2 as YSLEER. The CDR3 loop spans 16 amino acids. The CDR3 here is CASSQDIGASYNEQFF. CDR3 coding DNA: TGCGCCAGCAGCCAAGATATCGGGGCCTCCTACAATGAGCAGTTCTTC.

The CDR3 DNA is TGTGCCAGCAGCTCTGGGCTCATCTACGAGCAGTACTTC. This gives the protein CASSSGLIYEQYF. V usage is TRBV13 and J usage is TRBJ2-7; D not certain. The CDR3 covers 13 residues. Germline assignment: CDR1 PRHDT and CDR2 FYEKMQ (reference sequence). V lost 4 bases and J lost 3, with 10 bases in between. The complete variable domain, with remaining parts taken from reference TRBV13 and TRBJ2-7, reads AAGVIQSPRHLIKEKRETATLKCYPIPRHDTVYWYQQGPGQDPQFLISFYEKMQSDKGSIPDRFSAQQFSDYHSELNMSSLELGDSALYFCASSSGLIYEQYFGPGTRLTVT.

This clone was counted only a few times. The rearrangement uses TRBV6-5 and TRBJ2-7, with a tentative D call TRBD2 (5 bases). The germline gives CDR1 MNHEY, CDR2 SVGAGI. Trimming left V 7 bases short and J 6 bases short, with 19 bases between. The CDR3 contains 14 residues. CDR3 sequence (DNA): TGTGCCAGCAAAGAAAGTGGGAGCCAAGGCGAGCAGTACTTC. Translation: CASKESGSQGEQYF.

The rearrangement links TRBV7-9 to TRBJ2-5; 9 bases align to TRBD1. CDR3 length equals 15 residues. V dropped 5 bases and J dropped 1; count of bases not matched to a gene: 5. From germline, CDR1 is SEHNR and CDR2 FQNEAQ (reference sequence). CDR3 sequence reads: CASSLGQGFQETQYF. As DNA, the CDR3 is TGTGCCAGCAGCCTTGGACAGGGGTTCCAAGAGACCCAGTACTTC. The whole variable domain, filled in from reference TRBV7-9 and TRBJ2-5, reads DTGVSQNPRHKITKRGQNVTFRCDPISEHNRLYWYRQTLGQGPEFLTYFQNEAQLEKSRLLSDRFSAERPKGSFSTLEIQRTEQGDSAMYLCASSLGQGFQETQYFGPGTRLLVL.

The rearrangement joins TRBV7-2 to TRBJ1-3; D unclear. This CDR3 contains 16 residues. V was clipped by 0 bases and J by 0 bases, with 9 bases between them. Germline V gene lookup returns CDR1 SGHTA and CDR2 FQGNSA. As DNA, the CDR3 is TGTGCCAGCAGCTTAGCTGTTTCACCCTCTGGAAACACCATATATTTT. This sequence encodes CASSLAVSPSGNTIYF.

The CDR3 bases are TGTGCCAGCAGTTACTCGAATCAGGGCTATAGCAATCAGCCCCAGCATTTT. It encodes CASSYSNQGYSNQPQHF. This chain connects TRBV6-2 or TRBV6-3 to TRBJ1-5, with D possibly being TRBD1 (5 bases). This CDR3 region has 17 residues. V lost 0 bases, J lost 0 bases, and 12 bases lay in between. Germline V gene lookup returns CDR1 MNHEY and CDR2 SVGEGT.

This clone was seen only once. V and J are TRBV7-2 and TRBJ1-1; no reliable D call. The CDR3 has 14 residues. CDR1 SGHTA and CDR2 FQGNSA come from the germline V gene. V was clipped by 2 bases and J by 4 bases, with 11 bases between them. The DNA for the CDR3 is TGTGCCAGCAGCTTATCCCCGAGGGCCACTGAAGCTTTCTTT. This encodes CASSLSPRATEAFF.

The chain uses TRBV7-6 and TRBJ2-1, with 11 positions matching TRBD2. V dropped 5 bases and J dropped 7; count of bases not matched to a gene: 7. The CDR3 covers 15 residues. The V gene's germline CDR1 is SGHVS and CDR2 FNYEAQ. The CDR3 spells CASSELAGVVNEQFF. The CDR3 region has the DNA TGTGCCAGCAGCGAACTAGCGGGAGTGGTAAATGAGCAGTTCTTC. Full variable domain (remainder filled in from reference TRBV7-6 and TRBJ2-1): GAGVSQSPRYKVTKRGQDVALRCDPISGHVSLYWYRQALGQGPEFLTYFNYEAQQDKSGLPNDRFSAERPEGSISTLTIQRTEQRDSAMYRCASSELAGVVNEQFFGPGTRLTVL.

Only a few counts were recorded for this clone. The J gene is TRBJ1-5, the V gene TRBV12-5, with 10 positions matching TRBD1. V was pared by 5 bases and J by 1 base, with 2 bases of the junction left unmatched. The CDR3 loop spans 15 amino acids. In germline, CDR1 is LGHNT, CDR2 FRNRAP. This chain's CDR3 is CASGGTGVSNQPQHF. As DNA, the CDR3 is TGTGCTAGTGGTGGGACAGGGGTGAGCAATCAGCCCCAGCATTTT.

The CDR3 here is CASSSRHNQPQHF. The CDR3 DNA reads TGTGCCAGCAGCTCCAGACACAATCAGCCCCAGCATTTT. V usage is TRBV7-2 and J usage is TRBJ1-5, with D hard to call. The CDR3 runs 13 residues. Trimming took 4 bases from V and 3 from J, leaving 7 bases between them. The V gene's germline CDR1 is SGHTA and CDR2 FQGNSA.